The sample holds many counts of the clone carrying this T cell receptor (beta chain). The sample comes from a study of regulatory T cells in long-lasting Graves disease. Time point indicated: newly diagnosed GD, antithyroid drugs for less than 3 months. There was RNA extracted from PBMCs, and the TCR library was made from it. Patients of an endocrinology department in Xi'an, China, were included. A peripheral blood sample, about 9.4 milliliters in volume, was drawn into EDTA tubes. CDR1 DFQATT and CDR2 SNEGSKA come from the germline V gene (reference sequence). CDR3 length equals 14 residues. Unmatched junction bases numbered 5, after V lost 1 base and J lost 4 bases. Arm-PCR with iRepertoire HTBI primers amplified the CDR3 regions for these TCR beta libraries. TCRdb ran MiXCR on the multiplex PCR reads and lists one entry per CDR3 protein. The data contain 450,000 to 650,000 distinct CDR3 sequences, approximately 16% of them seen just once; the ten biggest clones take up around a quarter.

These same data were also listed under a study on T cells in Graves' hyperthyroidism and ophthalmopathy. As reported in that work: When the TCR CDR3 underwent first-round RT-PCR, the HTBI primer set was used. In blood, most of the thyroid clonotypes expanded above 0.001 were also present.

Source: peripheral blood mononuclear cells (PBMCs), taken at new diagnosis, from a patient treated with antithyroid drugs. This TCR came from a woman aged 35 to 60 with Graves disease. V is TRBV20-1 and J is TRBJ1-1; 8 bases line up with TRBD1. The CDR3 DNA follows: TGCAGTGCTAGAGCGACAGGGGAGGGCACTGAAGCTTTCTTT. As protein: CSARATGEGTEAFF.